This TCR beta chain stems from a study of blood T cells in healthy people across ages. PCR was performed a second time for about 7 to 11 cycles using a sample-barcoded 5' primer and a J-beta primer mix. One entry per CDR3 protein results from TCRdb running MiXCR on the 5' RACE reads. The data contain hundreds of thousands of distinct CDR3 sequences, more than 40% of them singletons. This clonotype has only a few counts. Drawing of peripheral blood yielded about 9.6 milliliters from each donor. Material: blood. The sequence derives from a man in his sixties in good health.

The CDR3 sequence: CASTGGLSSDTQYF. The CDR3 DNA is TGTGCCAGCACCGGTGGCTTGAGTTCAGATACGCAGTATTTT. J is TRBJ2-3 and V is TRBV12-3 or TRBV12-4; D ambiguous. V lost 7 bases and J 4 bases, leaving 15 bases between the germline ends. The CDR3 sequence is 14 residues long.